This T cell receptor beta chain was profiled in a study of OX40 agonist ivuxolimab in advanced cancers. With respect to the entire study: The costimulatory receptor OX40 (CD134) was targeted by ivuxolimab, a fully human IgG2 agonistic monoclonal antibody. Intravenous ivuxolimab was administered to patients every 2 weeks at six dose levels: 0.01, 0.1, 0.3, 1.5, 3 and 10 mg/kg. Of the roughly 50 dose-escalation patients, hepatocellular carcinoma was present in around 19, melanoma in around 15, renal cell carcinoma in 9 and head and neck cancer in 9. Three dose-escalation patients achieved partial responses, one with hepatocellular carcinoma and two with cutaneous melanoma. The monotherapy dose-escalation portion (N ≈ 57 patients) of the phase I ivuxolimab trial is reported in the paper. The dose-escalation cohort was roughly 80% male with a mean age of approximately 60 years, ranging from roughly 23 to 90. Patients were allowed to have had prior anti-PD-1, anti-PD-L1 or anti-CTLA-4 therapy, and 40% to 45% of the dose-escalation patients had been treated with checkpoint inhibitors. The point of sequencing TCRbeta in the periphery was to test whether ivuxolimab changed TCR sequence diversity and drove clonal T-cell expansion.

V lost 6 bases and J lost 3 bases, and the count of bases not matched to a germline gene is 6. The germline V gene supplies CDR1 SNHLY and CDR2 FYNNEI. From the cysteine up to the phenylalanine, the CDR3 has a length of 14 residues. Only the CDR3 portion is preserved as DNA: 42 bases, with reading frame beginning at the first base. A word on this clone: Its specific antigen is unknown. No much larger clonotype is one base removed from it; base qualities were not supplied.

The trial excluded patients who had a history of autoimmune disease or who were on systemic immunosuppression. Peripheral blood for TCR sequencing was collected from all dose cohorts at baseline, on cycle 4 day 1, and on cycle 7 day 1. Samples came from an open-label, multicenter, first-in-human phase I dose-escalation trial of ivuxolimab. Adults with locally advanced or metastatic melanoma, renal cell carcinoma, hepatocellular carcinoma or head and neck squamous cell carcinoma were enrolled in the trial. Before TCR sequencing, CD4+ and CD8+ T cells were separately sorted from peripheral blood. Genomic DNA was isolated from the sorted cells so that the TCRbeta CDR3 region could be sequenced. The immunoSEQ Assay was used to sequence the TCRbeta CDR3 regions. The immuneACCESS repertoire file appears here via TCRdb, limited to in-frame rearrangements. These files lack a portion of the clones; in checked studies, under half of the deficit traces to unresolved V genes, and the cause of the others is not known. The sample has nearly 70,000 clones on record, approximately 83% of them singletons. Over 1.1% of the sample goes to the ten largest clones.

The investigation overall reported the following: Low levels of normalized T-cell clonal expansion were also seen in some nonresponding patients. Antigen specificity was not determined for the clonally expanded peripheral T cells. After ivuxolimab, CD8+ T cells had more expanded clones than CD4+ T cells on average. Partial responders in the 0.1-3.0 mg/kg groups had among the lowest normalized peripheral clonal expansion, especially among CD8+ T cells. Clonal expansion of both CD4+ and CD8+ blood T cells was observed from baseline to week 6 at doses 0.1 to 3.0 mg/kg.

The receptor comes from an adult with an advanced solid tumor such as melanoma, head and neck, liver or kidney cancer. Sequences were derived from CD4+ or CD8+ T cells sorted from blood, sampled in a trial of the OX40 agonist ivuxolimab. The sequence is built from TRBV2 and TRBJ1-2, with TRBD1 identical over 8 junction bases. The CDR3 has the sequence CASRPGQGDYGYTF. The DNA sequence is given as TGTGCCAGCAGACCTGGACAGGGTGACTATGGCTACACCTTC.